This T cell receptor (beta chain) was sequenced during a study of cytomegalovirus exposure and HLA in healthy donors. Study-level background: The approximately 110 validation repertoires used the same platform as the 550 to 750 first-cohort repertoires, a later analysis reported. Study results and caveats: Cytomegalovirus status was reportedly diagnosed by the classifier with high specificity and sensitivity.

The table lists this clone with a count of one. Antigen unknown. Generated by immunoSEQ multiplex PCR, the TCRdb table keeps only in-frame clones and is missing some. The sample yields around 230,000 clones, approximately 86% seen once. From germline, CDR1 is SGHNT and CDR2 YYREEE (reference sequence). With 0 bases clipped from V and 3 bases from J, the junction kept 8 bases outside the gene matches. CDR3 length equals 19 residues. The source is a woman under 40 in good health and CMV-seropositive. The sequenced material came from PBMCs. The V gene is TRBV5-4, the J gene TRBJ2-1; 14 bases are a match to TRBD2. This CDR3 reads CASSLVTSGRGRGYNEQFF. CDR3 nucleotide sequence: TGTGCCAGCAGCTTGGTGACTAGCGGGAGGGGAAGAGGCTACAATGAGCAGTTCTTC.